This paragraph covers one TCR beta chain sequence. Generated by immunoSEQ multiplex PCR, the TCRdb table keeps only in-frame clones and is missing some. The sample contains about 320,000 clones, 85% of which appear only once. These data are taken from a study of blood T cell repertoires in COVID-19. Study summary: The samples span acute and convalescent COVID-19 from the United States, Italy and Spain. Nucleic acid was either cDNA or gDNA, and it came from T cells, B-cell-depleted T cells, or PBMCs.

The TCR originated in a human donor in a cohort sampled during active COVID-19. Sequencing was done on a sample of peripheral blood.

The chain's CDR3 is CAISTEETQYF. The CDR3 coding sequence is TGTGCCATCAGCACAGAAGAGACCCAGTACTTC. The gene calls are TRBV10-3 and TRBJ2-5; D remains ambiguous. This CDR3 has 11 residues. Per the germline V gene, CDR1 is ENHRY and CDR2 is SYGVKD. Trimming stripped 6 bases from V and 3 bases from J, with 5 bases between.